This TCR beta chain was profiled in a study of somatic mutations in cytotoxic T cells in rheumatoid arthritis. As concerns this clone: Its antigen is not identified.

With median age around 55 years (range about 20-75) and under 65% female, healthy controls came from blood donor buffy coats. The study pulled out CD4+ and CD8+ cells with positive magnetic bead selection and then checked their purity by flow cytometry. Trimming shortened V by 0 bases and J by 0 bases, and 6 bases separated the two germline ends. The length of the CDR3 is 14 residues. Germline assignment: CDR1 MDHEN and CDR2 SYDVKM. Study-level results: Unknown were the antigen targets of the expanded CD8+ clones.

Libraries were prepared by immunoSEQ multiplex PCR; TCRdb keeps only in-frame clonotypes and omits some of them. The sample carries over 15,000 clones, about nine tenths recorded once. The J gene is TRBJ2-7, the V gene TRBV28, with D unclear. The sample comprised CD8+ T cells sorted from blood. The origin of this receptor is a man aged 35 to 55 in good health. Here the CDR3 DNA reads TGTGCCAGCAGTTTATGGAAGAGCTCCTACGAGCAGTACTTC. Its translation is CASSLWKSSYEQYF.